This note documents a single T cell receptor (beta chain) sequence. Generated by immunoSEQ multiplex PCR, the TCRdb table keeps only in-frame clones and is missing some. The sample carries over 100,000 clones, around 92% recorded once. This sample is drawn from a study of control samples from healthy donors and cancer patients. Germline V gene lookup returns CDR1 SEHNR and CDR2 FQNEAQ (reference sequence). V was cut by 10 bases and J by 4 bases, with 16 bases left in between. CDR3 length equals 14 residues. The sequence was obtained from a woman aged 45-65 years in good health. Material for sequencing was blood. The V and J genes are TRBV7-9 and TRBJ1-4; no definite D call. This chain's CDR3 is CATPLQDRNEKLFF. The CDR3 DNA sequence: TGTGCCACCCCACTACAAGACCGTAATGAAAAACTGTTTTTT.